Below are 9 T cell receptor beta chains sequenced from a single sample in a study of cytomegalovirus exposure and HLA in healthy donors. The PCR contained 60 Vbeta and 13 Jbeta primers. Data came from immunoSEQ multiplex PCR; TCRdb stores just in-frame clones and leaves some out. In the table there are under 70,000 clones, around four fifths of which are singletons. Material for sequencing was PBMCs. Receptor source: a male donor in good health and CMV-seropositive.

The CDR3 DNA sequence: TGTGCCAGCACCAAAGATCAGGGGGCTGACACTGAAGCTTTCTTT. Amino acid sequence: CASTKDQGADTEAFF. The chain recombines TRBV6-7 with TRBJ1-1, with 8 bases fitting TRBD1. TRBV6-7 is reported as an ORF; its role is uncertain. V lost 7 bases, J lost 3 bases, and 10 bases stayed unmatched. The length of the CDR3 is 15 residues.

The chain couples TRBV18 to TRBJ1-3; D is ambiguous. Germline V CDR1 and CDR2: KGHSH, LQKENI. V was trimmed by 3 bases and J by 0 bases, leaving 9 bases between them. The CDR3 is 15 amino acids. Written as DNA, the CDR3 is TGTGCCAGCTCACCGCAGACTACCTCTGGAAACACCATATATTTT. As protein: CASSPQTTSGNTIYF.

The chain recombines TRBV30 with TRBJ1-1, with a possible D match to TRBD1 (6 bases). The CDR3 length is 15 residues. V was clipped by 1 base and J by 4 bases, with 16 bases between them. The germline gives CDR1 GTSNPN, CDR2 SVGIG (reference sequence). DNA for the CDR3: TGTGCCTGGAGTGATCAGGGGATCCGAGTCACTGAAGCTTTCTTT. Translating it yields CAWSDQGIRVTEAFF. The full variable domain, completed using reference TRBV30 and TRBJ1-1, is SQTIHQWPATLVQPVGSPLSLECTVEGTSNPNLYWYRQAAGRGLQLLFYSVGIGQISSEVPQNLSASRPQDRQFILSSKKLLLSDSGFYLCAWSDQGIRVTEAFFGQGTRLTVV.

DNA for the CDR3: TGTGCCAGCAGCTGGCGGACAGGGGGCGGAGGTAATCAGCCCCAGCATTTT. Protein sequence: CASSWRTGGGGNQPQHF. This chain links TRBV7-2 with TRBJ1-5; the match to TRBD1 covers 11 bases. Germline CDR1 SGHTA, CDR2 FQGNSA. Trimming cost V 4 bases and J 4 bases; bases outside gene matches: 9. CDR3 size: 17 residues.

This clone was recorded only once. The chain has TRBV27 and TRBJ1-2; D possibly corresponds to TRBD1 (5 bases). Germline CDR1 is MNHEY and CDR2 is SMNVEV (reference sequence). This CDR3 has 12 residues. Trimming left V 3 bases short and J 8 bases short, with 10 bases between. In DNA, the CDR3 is TGTGCCAGCAGTTTCAAGGGGAACGGCTACACCTTC. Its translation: CASSFKGNGYTF.

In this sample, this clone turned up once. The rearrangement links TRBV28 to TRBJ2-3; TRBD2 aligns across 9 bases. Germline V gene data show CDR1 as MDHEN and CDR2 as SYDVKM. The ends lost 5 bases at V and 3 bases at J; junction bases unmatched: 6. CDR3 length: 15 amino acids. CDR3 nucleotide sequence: TGTGCCAGCAGTCTCAGCGGGGGGAAGACAGATACGCAGTATTTT. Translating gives CASSLSGGKTDTQYF.

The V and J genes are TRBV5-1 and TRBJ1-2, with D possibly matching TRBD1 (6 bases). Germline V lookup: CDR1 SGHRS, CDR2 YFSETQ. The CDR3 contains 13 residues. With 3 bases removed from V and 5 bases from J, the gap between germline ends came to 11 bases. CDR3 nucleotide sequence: TGCGCCAGCAGCTGGGGGACACCTTATGGCTACACCTTC. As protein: CASSWGTPYGYTF.

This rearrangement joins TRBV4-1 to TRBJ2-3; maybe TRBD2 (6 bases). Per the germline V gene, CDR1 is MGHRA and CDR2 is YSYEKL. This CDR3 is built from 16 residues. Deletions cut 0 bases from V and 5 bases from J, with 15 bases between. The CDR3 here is CASSQEPGLPEDTQYF. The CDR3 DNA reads TGCGCCAGCAGCCAAGAGCCCGGACTACCGGAAGATACGCAGTATTTT.

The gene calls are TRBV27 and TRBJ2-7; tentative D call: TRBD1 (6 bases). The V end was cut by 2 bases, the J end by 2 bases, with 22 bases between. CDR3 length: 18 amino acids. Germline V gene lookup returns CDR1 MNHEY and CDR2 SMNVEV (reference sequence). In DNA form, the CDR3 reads TGTGCCAGCAGTTTAACATTCCCAGGGGCGGACCTGGCCTACGAGCAGTACTTC. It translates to CASSLTFPGADLAYEQYF.